The present TCR beta chain was sequenced within a study of T cell responses to AZD1222 COVID-19 vaccine. Profiled with immunoSEQ multiplex PCR; TCRdb holds only in-frame clones, not every one. The data show some 130,000 clones, about nine tenths seen once. The CDR3 is made up of 14 amino acids. The germline CDR1 and CDR2 sequences are MNHNY and SVGAGI (reference sequence). J gave up 3 bases and V 5 bases, and 5 bases lay outside the gene matches. Sequenced material: peripheral blood, taken on day 0 of AZD1222 vaccination. The source is an adult in good health. The rearrangement joins TRBV6-6 to TRBJ2-7; 9 positions match TRBD1. The CDR3 loop reads CASSKQGANYEQYF. As DNA, the CDR3 is TGTGCCAGCAGTAAACAGGGGGCAAACTACGAGCAGTACTTC.